These 24 T cell receptor beta chains were all obtained from the same sample, sequenced in a study of T cell changes during pregnancy in multiple sclerosis. Only in-frame clones appear in the TCRdb table, and some are missing; sequencing was by immunoSEQ multiplex PCR. The sample holds 35,000 to 45,000 clones, about 92% seen once. The sequencing here drew on CD4+ T cells from peripheral blood mononuclear cells, taken after pregnancy. All receptors derive from a female donor in good health, enrolled as a control in a pregnancy study.

The chain joins TRBV30 to TRBJ1-2; D call uncertain. Germline CDR1 reads GTSNPN; CDR2 reads SVGIG (reference sequence). This CDR3 has 14 residues. V lost 0 bases and J 9 bases, leaving 17 bases between the germline ends. Written as DNA, the CDR3 is TGTGCCTGGAGTGTACCTCTGGTTCCTGCGCGCTACACCTTC. This encodes CAWSVPLVPARYTF.

There are a few counts of this clone. The chain recombines TRBV30 with TRBJ1-1; D is unclear. The CDR3 is made up of 13 amino acids. V lost 1 base to trimming and J lost 0 bases, with 6 bases between them. Germline loops: CDR1 GTSNPN, CDR2 SVGIG (reference sequence). CDR3 protein: CAWSATMNTEAFF. The CDR3 region has the DNA TGTGCCTGGAGTGCAACTATGAACACTGAAGCTTTCTTT.

The genes are TRBV6-5 and TRBJ1-1; tentatively, D is TRBD1 (5 bases). V lost 2 bases to trimming and J lost 1 base, with 14 bases between them. CDR3 size: 16 residues. From germline, CDR1 is MNHEY and CDR2 SVGAGI. The CDR3 nucleotides are TGTGCCAGCAGTTACGGGTCAGGGATCGCGAACACTGAAGCTTTCTTT. This translates into CASSYGSGIANTEAFF.

The chain carries TRBV9 and TRBJ1-6, with D possibly TRBD1 on 6 matching bases. This CDR3 is 15 amino acids long. CDR1 is SGDLS and CDR2 is YYNGEE in the germline V gene. The germline V and J ends were trimmed by 4 bases and 8 bases, with 16 bases remaining between them. CDR3 nucleotide sequence: TGTGCCAGCAGCCGAAGACAGGCTCCCGATTCACCCCTCCACTTT. Translation gives CASSRRQAPDSPLHF.

The V call is TRBV19, the J call TRBJ2-1; 7 nucleotides match TRBD2. This CDR3 comprises 13 residues. Losses at the gene ends were 3 bases for V and 8 bases for J; bases not matched to a gene: 4. Per germline, CDR1 LNHDA and CDR2 SQIVND (reference sequence). The CDR3 loop is CASSIREAHEQFF. The CDR3 coding sequence is TGTGCCAGTAGTATTCGGGAGGCCCATGAGCAGTTCTTC.

The chain carries TRBV18 and TRBJ1-1; 7 nucleotides match TRBD1. In germline, CDR1 is KGHSH, CDR2 LQKENI. The CDR3 sequence is 14 residues long. Trimming at V came to 1 base and at J to 8 bases, leaving 7 bases not matched to a gene. The CDR3 loop is CASSPLDRTREAFF. DNA for the CDR3: TGTGCCAGCTCACCACTGGACAGGACAAGGGAAGCTTTCTTT. Full variable domain (rest looked up from reference TRBV18 and TRBJ1-1): NAGVMQNPRHLVRRRGQEARLRCSPMKGHSHVYWYRQLPEEGLKFMVYLQKENIIDESGMPKERFSAEFPKEGPSILRIQQVVRGDSAAYFCASSPLDRTREAFFGQGTRLTVV.

The rearrangement links TRBV5-4 to TRBJ1-2, with D maybe TRBD1 (5 bases). The CDR3 has 13 residues. The V gene's germline CDR1 is SGHNT and CDR2 YYREEE (reference sequence). The germline V and J ends were trimmed by 1 base and 4 bases, with 8 bases remaining between them. CDR3 in DNA: TGTGCCAGCAGCTTGAGGGGTAGCTATGGCTACACCTTC. Translating gives CASSLRGSYGYTF.

The V gene is TRBV5-1, the J gene TRBJ2-6, with D hard to call. CDR3 length: 15 residues. From germline, CDR1 is SGHRS and CDR2 YFSETQ. V lost 4 bases to trimming and J lost 0 bases, with 8 bases between them. CDR3 loop: CASSLDGSGANVLTF. The CDR3, as DNA: TGCGCCAGCAGCCTGGACGGCTCTGGGGCCAACGTCCTGACTTTC.

The rearrangement uses TRBV28 and TRBJ2-1, with a weak D call TRBD2 (6 bases). V was shortened by 2 bases and J by 0 bases, with 20 bases between the two germline ends. Germline V gene data show CDR1 as MDHEN and CDR2 as SYDVKM. This CDR3 contains 19 residues. DNA of the CDR3: TGTGCCAGCAGTTTAAATCCCAGGTGGGTCGGGAGCTCCTACAATGAGCAGTTCTTC. Translated: CASSLNPRWVGSSYNEQFF.

The J gene is TRBJ2-3, the V gene TRBV2; possible D gene TRBD2, 5 bases. In germline, CDR1 is SNHLY, CDR2 FYNNEI. The ends were cut back, 4 bases at V and 2 bases at J, with 7 bases in the middle. The CDR3 consists of 13 residues. The CDR3 region has the DNA TGTGCCAGCAGTGGGCGGGCCACAGATACGCAGTATTTT. Its translation is CASSGRATDTQYF.

This clone was detected once. The chain carries TRBV28 and TRBJ2-7; 8 bases match TRBD1. The CDR3 extends over 15 amino acids. The V gene end was trimmed by 6 bases and the J gene end by 4 bases; junction bases not matched to a gene: 11. Germline CDR1 MDHEN, CDR2 SYDVKM. CDR3 residues: CASRPQGALGYEQYF. The CDR3 bases are TGTGCCAGCAGGCCTCAGGGGGCTCTAGGATACGAGCAGTACTTC. The whole variable domain, filled in from reference TRBV28 and TRBJ2-7, reads DVKVTQSSRYLVKRTGEKVFLECVQDMDHENMFWYRQDPGLGLRLIYFSYDVKMKEKGDIPEGYSVSREKKERFSLILESASTNQTSMYLCASRPQGALGYEQYFGPGTRLTVT.

V usage is TRBV10-3 and J usage is TRBJ1-1; no clear D. The germline gives CDR1 ENHRY, CDR2 SYGVKD. V was clipped by 0 bases and J by 1 base, with 6 bases between them. This CDR3 is 14 amino acids long. In DNA form, the CDR3 reads TGTGCCATCAGTGAGTCGAGATCGAACACTGAAGCTTTCTTT. This codes for CAISESRSNTEAFF.

The rearrangement uses TRBV4-3 and TRBJ1-3; 8 bases match TRBD1. The CDR3 runs 18 residues. Germline trimming cut 2 bases from V and 2 bases from J; bases unmatched to any gene: 11. Germline V gives CDR1 LGHNA, CDR2 YSLEER. The CDR3 sequence: CASSQWAGTGLAGNTIYF. The CDR3 nucleotides read TGCGCCAGCAGCCAATGGGCAGGGACAGGACTCGCTGGAAACACCATATATTTT.

This clone has only one observation. The genes are TRBV7-2 and TRBJ2-3; D perhaps matches TRBD2 (7 bases). The CDR3 is 15 residues long. V lost 3 bases and J 4 bases, leaving 14 bases between the germline ends. Germline V gene sequence: CDR1 SGHTA, CDR2 FQGNSA. Here the CDR3 reads CASSFLGGAADTQYF. CDR3 coding DNA: TGTGCCAGCAGCTTTCTGGGGGGGGCAGCAGATACGCAGTATTTT.

J is TRBJ1-4 and V is TRBV10-3; TRBD1 aligns across 9 bases. Germline V gives CDR1 ENHRY, CDR2 SYGVKD. V was clipped by 6 bases and J by 7 bases; unmatched bases: 6. This CDR3 is 14 amino acids long. In DNA form, the CDR3 reads TGTGCCATCAGCCAAGGACAGGGGAGTGAAAAACTGTTTTTT. Its translation is CAISQGQGSEKLFF.

CDR3 nucleotide sequence: TGCGCCAGCAGCCCCGGGACTAGCGGGATATTATACTTCAATGAGCAGTTCTTC. Encoded protein: CASSPGTSGILYFNEQFF. The chain combines TRBV4-1 with TRBJ2-1; TRBD2 agrees at 13 bases. Per germline, CDR1 MGHRA and CDR2 YSYEKL. V was clipped by 4 bases and J by 6 bases; unmatched bases: 12. CDR3 length: 18 residues.

The V and J genes are TRBV5-4 and TRBJ1-2; 11 bases fit TRBD1. CDR1 is SGHNT, CDR2 YYREEE, per germline (reference sequence). Trimming took 4 bases from V and 7 from J; bases not matched to a gene: 6. This CDR3 has 14 amino acids. The chain's CDR3 is CASSHRDRGSGYTF. The DNA of the CDR3 is TGTGCCAGCAGCCACCGGGACAGGGGGAGTGGCTACACCTTC.

The chain recombines TRBV10-3 with TRBJ2-6; D remains ambiguous. Deletions cut 6 bases from V and 2 bases from J, with 11 bases between. CDR1 ENHRY and CDR2 SYGVKD come from the germline V gene. The CDR3 runs to 15 residues. CDR3 coding DNA: TGTGCCATCAGCCAGGTCCACACTGGGGCCAACGTCCTGACTTTC. Its protein product is CAISQVHTGANVLTF.

The rearrangement uses TRBV11-1 and TRBJ1-2; D is unresolved. There are 15 residues in the CDR3. Germline V gene sequence: CDR1 SGHAT, CDR2 FQDESV (reference sequence). V lost 1 base to trimming and J lost 6 bases, with 15 bases between them. CDR3: CASSLGIQFVDGYTF. In DNA form, the CDR3 reads TGTGCCAGCAGCTTAGGAATCCAGTTCGTTGATGGCTACACCTTC.

The chain combines TRBV5-1 with TRBJ2-5; 9 nucleotides line up with TRBD2. Trimming removed 3 bases from V and 1 base from J; junction bases left unmatched: 13. In germline, CDR1 is SGHRS, CDR2 YFSETQ. The CDR3 spans 18 residues. For the CDR3, the DNA is TGCGCCAGCAGCTCGGGGAGCGGGAGGCTGCGACTCCAAGAGACCCAGTACTTC. Protein product: CASSSGSGRLRLQETQYF.

The table lists this clone with a few counts. The chain recombines TRBV23-1 with TRBJ1-1, with TRBD1 identical over 8 bases. TRBV23-1 is an ORF; its function is uncertain. V lost 5 bases, J lost 3 bases, and 11 bases stayed unmatched. The CDR3 totals 16 residues. The CDR3 DNA is TGCGCCAGCAGTTATTATCAGGGGGCTCAGGACACTGAAGCTTTCTTT. Translated, it gives CASSYYQGAQDTEAFF.

The chain employs TRBV19 and TRBJ2-1; D perhaps matches TRBD2 (6 bases). Germline CDR1 is LNHDA and CDR2 is SQIVND (reference sequence). The V gene lost 5 bases and the J gene lost 8 bases, with 25 bases spanning the gap. There are 17 residues in the CDR3. The CDR3 sequence is CASSSMDLRKGRYEQFF. In nucleotides, the CDR3 is TGTGCCAGTAGTTCAATGGACCTCCGGAAGGGGAGGTATGAGCAGTTCTTC. Looking up the rest from reference TRBV19 and TRBJ2-1 gives the full variable domain: DGGITQSPKYLFRKEGQNVTLSCEQNLNHDAMYWYRQDPGQGLRLIYYSQIVNDFQKGDIAEGYSVSREKKESFPLTVTSAQKNPTAFYLCASSSMDLRKGRYEQFFGPGTRLTVL.

This clone was seen only once. V usage is TRBV10-3 and J usage is TRBJ1-5; 10 bases map to TRBD1. CDR1 is ENHRY and CDR2 is SYGVKD in the germline V gene. The trim removed 2 bases at V and 2 bases at J, leaving 15 bases unmatched. The CDR3 contains 20 residues. The CDR3 coding sequence is TGTGCCATCAGTGAGAGGGGGACAGGGGTAAGAGGTAATGGCAATCAGCCCCAGCATTTT. Encoded protein: CAISERGTGVRGNGNQPQHF.

V is TRBV20-1 and J is TRBJ2-7; D perhaps matches TRBD1 (6 bases). The CDR3 sequence is 11 residues long. The V gene lost 5 bases and the J gene lost 7 bases, with 12 bases spanning the gap. The V gene's germline CDR1 is DFQATT and CDR2 SNEGSKA (reference sequence). The CDR3 DNA sequence: TGCAGTGCTGAAACAGGGTGGGAGCAGTACTTC. Translation: CSAETGWEQYF.